The clone carrying this T cell receptor (beta chain) appeared a few times. Its antigen is unidentified. This sample was included in a study of naive and memory T cell subsets. Germline CDR1 and CDR2: LGHNA and YNFKEQ. J was trimmed by 0 bases and V by 3 bases; bases with no gene match: 13. The CDR3 contains 19 residues. Findings and limits, study-wide: Over 85% of naive TCR sequences appeared only once, unlike memory subsets. Naive and memory repertoire findings lacked a ground truth for validation. Especially in CD8 cells, naive repertoires contained a few larger clonotypes, possibly CD45RA-re-expressing memory cells. Diversity fell and Gini index rose from naive through CM, EM, EMRA. Activation and differentiation may alter RNA-based TCR counts.

Two oligonucleotides, mixed equimolar, formed the beta constant-region primer covering TRBC1 and TRBC2. The ligated cDNA underwent four PCR rounds using SP2 and nested alpha and beta constant-region primers. TCRdb redid the calling of the UMI-ligation and nested PCR reads with MiXCR, one entry per CDR3 protein. The sample has about 99,000 distinct CDR3 sequences; about 14% are singletons. The sequenced sample was naive CD8+ T cells from blood. V usage is TRBV4-2 and J usage is TRBJ1-1, with TRBD1 matching 10 bases. The source is a human donor in good health. In DNA form, the CDR3 reads TGTGCCAGCAGCCATTTGTATCGACAGGGGGCTTCCATGAACACTGAAGCTTTCTTT. This codes for CASSHLYRQGASMNTEAFF.